This TCR beta chain was sequenced during a study of cytomegalovirus exposure and HLA in healthy donors. The overall study: Early release data held about 92 million unique TCRs from HLA-typed donors.

Only one count was recorded for this clone. A multiplex PCR was run with 60 Vbeta primers and 13 Jbeta primers. Measured with immunoSEQ multiplex PCR; TCRdb has only the in-frame clones, and not every one. The repertoire holds roughly 180,000 clones, 84% seen once, with under 1.1% in the top ten. This CDR3 is 16 amino acids long. Per germline, CDR1 SSHAT and CDR2 FNYEAQ (reference sequence). V trimming: 3 bases; J trimming: 2 bases; junction bases outside the gene matches: 9. The sample taken for sequencing was PBMCs. The receptor was isolated from a man aged 25-45 years in good health and CMV-seronegative. The rearrangement uses TRBV7-7 and TRBJ2-5; TRBD2 agrees at 7 bases. As DNA, the CDR3 is TGTGCCAGCAGCTTGGGGGGAGGGCCGGGTCAAGAGACCCAGTACTTC. Its protein is CASSLGGGPGQETQYF. Using reference TRBV7-7 and TRBJ2-5 for the parts outside the CDR3, the full variable domain is GAGVSQSPRYKVTKRGQDVTLRCDPISSHATLYWYQQALGQGPEFLTYFNYEAQPDKSGLPSDRFSAERPEGSISTLTIQRTEQRDSAMYRCASSLGGGPGQETQYFGPGTRLLVL.